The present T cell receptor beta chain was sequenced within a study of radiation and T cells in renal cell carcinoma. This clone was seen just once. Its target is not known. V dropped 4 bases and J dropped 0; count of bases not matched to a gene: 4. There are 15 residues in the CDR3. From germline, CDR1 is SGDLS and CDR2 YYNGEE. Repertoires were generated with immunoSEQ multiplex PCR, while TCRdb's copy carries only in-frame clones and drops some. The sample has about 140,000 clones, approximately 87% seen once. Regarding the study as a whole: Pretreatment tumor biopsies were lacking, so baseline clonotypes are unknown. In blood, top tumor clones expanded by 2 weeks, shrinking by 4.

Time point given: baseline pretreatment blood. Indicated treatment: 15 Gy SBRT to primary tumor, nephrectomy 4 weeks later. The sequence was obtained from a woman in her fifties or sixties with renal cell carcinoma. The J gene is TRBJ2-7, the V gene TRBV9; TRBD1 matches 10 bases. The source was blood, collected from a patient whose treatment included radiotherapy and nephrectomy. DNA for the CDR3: TGTGCCAGCAGCCAAGACAGGGGGCTCTCCTACGAGCAGTACTTC. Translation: CASSQDRGLSYEQYF. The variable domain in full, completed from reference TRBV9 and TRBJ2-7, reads DSGVTQTPKHLITATGQRVTLRCSPRSGDLSVYWYQQSLDQGLQFLIQYYNGEERAKGNILERFSAQQFPDLHSELNLSSLELGDSALYFCASSQDRGLSYEQYFGPGTRLTVT.